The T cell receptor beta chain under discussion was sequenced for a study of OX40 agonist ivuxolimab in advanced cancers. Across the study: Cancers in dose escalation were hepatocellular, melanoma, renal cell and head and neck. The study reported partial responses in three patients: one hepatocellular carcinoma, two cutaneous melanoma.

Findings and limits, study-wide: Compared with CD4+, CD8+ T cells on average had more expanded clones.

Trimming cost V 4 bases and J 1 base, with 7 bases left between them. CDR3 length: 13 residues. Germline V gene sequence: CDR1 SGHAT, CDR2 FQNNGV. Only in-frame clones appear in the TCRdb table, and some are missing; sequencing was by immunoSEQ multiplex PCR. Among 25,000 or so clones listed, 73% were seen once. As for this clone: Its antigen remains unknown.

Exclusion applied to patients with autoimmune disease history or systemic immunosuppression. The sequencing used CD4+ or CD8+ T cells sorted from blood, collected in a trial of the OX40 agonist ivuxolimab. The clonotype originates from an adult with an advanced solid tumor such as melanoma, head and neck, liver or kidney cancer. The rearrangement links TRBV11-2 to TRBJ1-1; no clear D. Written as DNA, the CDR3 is TGTGCCAGCAGCTGGGCGACGAACACTGAAGCTTTCTTT. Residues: CASSWATNTEAFF. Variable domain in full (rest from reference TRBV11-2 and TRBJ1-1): EAGVAQSPRYKIIEKRQSVAFWCNPISGHATLYWYQQILGQGPKLLIQFQNNGVVDDSQLPKDRFSAERLKGVDSTLKIQPAKLEDSAVYLCASSWATNTEAFFGQGTRLTVV.